The present T cell receptor beta chain was sequenced within a study of CD8+ T cells in alopecia areata. This sample's treatment: oral pan-JAK inhibitor, 5-10 mg twice daily. Collected material from alopecia areata patients comprised lesional scalp punch biopsies and peripheral blood. The junction had 11 bases not matched to a gene; V was cut back by 4 bases and J by 2 bases. CDR1 SQVTM and CDR2 ANQGSEA come from the germline V gene. The CDR3 covers 16 residues. Extracted RNA was reverse transcribed, and the resulting cDNA served as sequencing template. TCRdb keeps only in-frame clones here, not all; method: immunoSEQ multiplex PCR. Of around 270,000 clones in the sample, 58% were seen once. Worth noting for this clone: Its antigen is not known.

Study findings and constraints: Expanded CD8+ clones among the top 100, as well as scalp clonality, were significantly decreased by tofacitinib.

The rearrangement joins TRBV29-1 to TRBJ2-3; 8 nucleotides match TRBD1. This sequence originates from a human donor with alopecia areata. Specimen: CD4+ T cells sorted from blood, collected at week 24, from a patient treated with tofacitinib. CDR3 region: CSVGGGGQGYTDTQYF. Written as DNA, the CDR3 is TGCAGCGTTGGAGGAGGAGGACAGGGTTACACAGATACGCAGTATTTT.